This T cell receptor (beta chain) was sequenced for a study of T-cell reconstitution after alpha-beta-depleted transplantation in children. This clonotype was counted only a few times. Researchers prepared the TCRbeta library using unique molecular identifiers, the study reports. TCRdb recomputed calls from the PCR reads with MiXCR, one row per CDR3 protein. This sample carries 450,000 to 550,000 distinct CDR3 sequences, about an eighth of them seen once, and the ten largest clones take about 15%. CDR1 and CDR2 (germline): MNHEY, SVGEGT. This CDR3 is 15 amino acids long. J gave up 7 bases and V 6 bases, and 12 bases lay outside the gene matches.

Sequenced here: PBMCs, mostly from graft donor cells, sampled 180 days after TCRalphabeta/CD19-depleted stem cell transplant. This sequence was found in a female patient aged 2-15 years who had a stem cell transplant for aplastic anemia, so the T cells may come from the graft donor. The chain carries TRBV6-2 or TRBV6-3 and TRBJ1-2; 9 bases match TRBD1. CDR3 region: CASSKNRGLTSGYTF. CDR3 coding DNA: TGTGCCAGCAGCAAAAACAGGGGGCTCACCAGTGGCTACACCTTC.